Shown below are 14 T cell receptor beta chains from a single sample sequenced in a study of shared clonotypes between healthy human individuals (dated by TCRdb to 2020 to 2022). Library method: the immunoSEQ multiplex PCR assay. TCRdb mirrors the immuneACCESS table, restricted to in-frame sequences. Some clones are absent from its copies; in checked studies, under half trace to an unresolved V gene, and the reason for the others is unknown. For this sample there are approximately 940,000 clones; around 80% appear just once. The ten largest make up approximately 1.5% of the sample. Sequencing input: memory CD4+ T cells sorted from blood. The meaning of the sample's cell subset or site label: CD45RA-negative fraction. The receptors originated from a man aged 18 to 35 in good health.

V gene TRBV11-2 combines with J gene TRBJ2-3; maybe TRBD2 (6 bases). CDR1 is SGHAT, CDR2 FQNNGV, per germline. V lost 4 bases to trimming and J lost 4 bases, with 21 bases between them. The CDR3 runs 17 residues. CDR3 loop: CASSSSRDSRGPDTQYF. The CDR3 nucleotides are TGTGCCAGCAGCTCATCCCGGGACTCCCGTGGACCAGATACGCAGTATTTT.

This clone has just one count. The CDR3 sequence: CASSEPLARISPLHF. The CDR3 DNA follows: TGTGCCAGCAGTGAACCACTTGCAAGGATTTCACCCCTCCACTTT. The genes are TRBV28 and TRBJ1-6; D unclear. Trimming pared 5 bases from V and 9 bases from J, leaving 17 bases between. The CDR3 contains 15 residues. Germline CDR1 MDHEN, CDR2 SYDVKM.

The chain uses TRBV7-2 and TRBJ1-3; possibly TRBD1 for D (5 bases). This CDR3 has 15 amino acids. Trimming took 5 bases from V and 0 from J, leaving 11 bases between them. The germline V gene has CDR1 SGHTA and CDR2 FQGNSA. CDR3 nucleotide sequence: TGTGCCAGCAGCGTGGGACGGTCCTCTGGAAACACCATATATTTT. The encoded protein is CASSVGRSSGNTIYF.

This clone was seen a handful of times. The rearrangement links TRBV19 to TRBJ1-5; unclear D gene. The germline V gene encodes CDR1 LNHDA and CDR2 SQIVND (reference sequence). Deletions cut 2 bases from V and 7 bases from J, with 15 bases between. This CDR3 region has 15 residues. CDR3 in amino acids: CASSISEQVVQPQHF. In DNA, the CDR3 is TGTGCCAGTAGTATATCGGAGCAGGTAGTCCAGCCCCAGCATTTT.

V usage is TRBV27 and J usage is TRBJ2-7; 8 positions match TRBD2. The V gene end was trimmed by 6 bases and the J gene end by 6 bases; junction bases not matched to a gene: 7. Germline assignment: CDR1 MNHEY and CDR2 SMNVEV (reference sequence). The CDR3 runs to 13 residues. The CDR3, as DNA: TGTGCCAGCAGCCCCGGGGGGGGCCTCGAGCAGTACTTC. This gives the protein CASSPGGGLEQYF.

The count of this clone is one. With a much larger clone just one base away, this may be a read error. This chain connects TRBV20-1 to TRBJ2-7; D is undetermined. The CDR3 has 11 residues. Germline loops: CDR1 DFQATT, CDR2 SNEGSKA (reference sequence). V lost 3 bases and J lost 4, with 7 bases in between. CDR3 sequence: CSARGLYEQYF. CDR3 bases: TGCAGTGCTAGGGGCTTGTACGAGCAGTACTTC.

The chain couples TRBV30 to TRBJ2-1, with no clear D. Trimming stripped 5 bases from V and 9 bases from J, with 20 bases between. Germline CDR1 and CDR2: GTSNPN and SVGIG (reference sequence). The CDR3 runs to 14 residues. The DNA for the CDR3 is TGTGCCTGGGGCCGGTACCCCCCGGCCGGTGAGCAGTTCTTC. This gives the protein CAWGRYPPAGEQFF. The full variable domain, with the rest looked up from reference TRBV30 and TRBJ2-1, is SQTIHQWPATLVQPVGSPLSLECTVEGTSNPNLYWYRQAAGRGLQLLFYSVGIGQISSEVPQNLSASRPQDRQFILSSKKLLLSDSGFYLCAWGRYPPAGEQFFGPGTRLTVL.

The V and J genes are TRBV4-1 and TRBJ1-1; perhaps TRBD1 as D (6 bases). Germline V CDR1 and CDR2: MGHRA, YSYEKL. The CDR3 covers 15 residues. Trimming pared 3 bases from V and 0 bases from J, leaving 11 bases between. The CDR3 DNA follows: TGCGCCAGCAGCCACATCGACAGGATGAACACTGAAGCTTTCTTT. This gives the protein CASSHIDRMNTEAFF.

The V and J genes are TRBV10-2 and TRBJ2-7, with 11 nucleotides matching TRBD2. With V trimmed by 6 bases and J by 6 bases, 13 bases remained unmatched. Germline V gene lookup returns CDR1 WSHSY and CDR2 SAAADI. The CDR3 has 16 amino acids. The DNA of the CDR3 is TGCGCCAGCAGACCGGGGGGTAGCGGGGGGGCCGGCGAGCAGTACTTC. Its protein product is CASRPGGSGGAGEQYF.

The CDR3 DNA sequence: TGCGCCAGCAGCCCAGCTGGACAGGGAAGTGAAAAACTGTTTTTT. It translates to CASSPAGQGSEKLFF. The V gene is TRBV5-1, the J gene TRBJ1-4, with 8 bases lining up with TRBD1. The V and J ends lost 4 bases and 7 bases, in that order; junction bases with no gene match: 9. This CDR3 has 15 amino acids. Germline CDR1 reads SGHRS; CDR2 reads YFSETQ.

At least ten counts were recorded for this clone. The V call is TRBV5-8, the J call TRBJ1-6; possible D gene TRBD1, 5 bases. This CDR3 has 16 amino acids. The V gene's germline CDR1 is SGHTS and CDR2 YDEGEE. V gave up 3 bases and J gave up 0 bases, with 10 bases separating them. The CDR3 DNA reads TGTGCCAGCAGCTGGGACGGGAGCTCCTATAATTCACCCCTCCACTTT. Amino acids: CASSWDGSSYNSPLHF.

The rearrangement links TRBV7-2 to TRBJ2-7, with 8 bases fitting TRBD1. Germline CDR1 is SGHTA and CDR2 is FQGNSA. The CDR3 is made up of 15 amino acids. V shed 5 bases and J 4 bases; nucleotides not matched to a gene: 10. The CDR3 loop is CASSPSRGRIYEQYF. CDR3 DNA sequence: TGTGCCAGCAGCCCCTCCAGGGGGCGCATATACGAGCAGTACTTC.

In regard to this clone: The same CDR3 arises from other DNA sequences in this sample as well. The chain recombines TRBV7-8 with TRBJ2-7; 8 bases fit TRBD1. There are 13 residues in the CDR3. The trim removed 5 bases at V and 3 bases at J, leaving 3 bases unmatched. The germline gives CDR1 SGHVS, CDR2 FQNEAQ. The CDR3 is CASSTGQGYEQYF. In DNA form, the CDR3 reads TGTGCCAGCAGCACCGGACAGGGCTACGAGCAGTACTTC.

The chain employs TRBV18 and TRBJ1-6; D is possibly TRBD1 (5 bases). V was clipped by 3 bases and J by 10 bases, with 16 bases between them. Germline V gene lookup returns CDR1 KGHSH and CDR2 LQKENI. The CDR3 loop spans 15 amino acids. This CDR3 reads CASSPSVSRDSPLHF. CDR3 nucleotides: TGTGCCAGCTCACCTTCAGTAAGTCGGGACTCACCCCTCCACTTT.